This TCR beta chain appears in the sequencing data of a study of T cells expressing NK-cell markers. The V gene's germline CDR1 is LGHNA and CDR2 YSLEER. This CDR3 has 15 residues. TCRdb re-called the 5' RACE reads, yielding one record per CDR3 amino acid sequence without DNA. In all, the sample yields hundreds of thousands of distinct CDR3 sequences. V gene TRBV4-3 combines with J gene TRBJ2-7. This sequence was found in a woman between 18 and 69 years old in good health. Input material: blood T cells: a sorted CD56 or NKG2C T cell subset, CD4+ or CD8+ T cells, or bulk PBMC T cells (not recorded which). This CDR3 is CASSPGRQGAYEQYF.